The 5 T cell receptor delta chains reported below all come from one sample, sequenced in a study of delta chain sequences of gamma delta T cells. TCRdb re-processed the 5' RACE reads using CATT. The data contain some 2,400 delta-chain clones, 4.5% to 7.5% of them singletons. Specimen: either unsorted cells or a sorted T cell fraction (not recorded which). These receptors were obtained from a human donor in good health.

This clone appeared many times. V is TRDV2 and J is TRDJ1, with 8 bases that match TRDD3. The junction had 3 bases not matched to a gene; V was cut back by 3 bases and J by 1 base. This CDR3 has 14 amino acids. Per the germline V gene, CDR1 is GEAIGNYY and CDR2 is EKD. CDR3 region: CACDPWGSTDKLIF. In DNA, the CDR3 is TGTGCCTGTGACCCCTGGGGGAGCACCGATAAACTCATCTTT.

In its sample, this clone is medium-sized. The chain recombines TRDV1 with TRDJ1; 13 bases match TRDD3. After removal of 6 bases from V and 8 bases from J, the junction contained 12 bases not matched to a gene. The CDR3 covers 16 residues. The germline V gene has CDR1 TSWWSYY and CDR2 QGS. CDR3 in amino acids: CALGHYSTGGYGKLIF. CDR3 DNA sequence: TGTGCTCTTGGCCATTACAGCACTGGGGGATACGGGAAACTCATCTTT.

This clone is deemed medium-sized. For this DNA, TCRdb reports the protein of a much larger clone, which diverges at residue 3, most likely from a read error; the protein presented here is translated directly from the DNA. V gene TRDV1 combines with J gene TRDJ1; tentative D call: TRDD2 (6 bases). CDR1 and CDR2 (germline): TSWWSYY, QGS. The CDR3 spans 23 residues. The CDR3 sequence: CAFGDTPPILRTGPAYYTDKLIF. The CDR3 nucleotides are TGTGCTTTTGGGGACACCCCCCCGATCCTACGCACTGGCCCAGCGTATTATACCGATAAACTCATCTTT.

In the case of this clone: TCRdb shows a much larger clone's protein in place of this DNA's translation, and the two differ at residue 22, likely through a read error; the protein shown is translated from the DNA. The J gene is TRDJ1, the V gene TRDV1; TRDD3 agrees at 13 bases. The end of the DNA fits TRDJ2 better, so the J call may be wrong. This CDR3 comprises 23 residues. The germline V gene has CDR1 TSWWSYY and CDR2 QGS. The CDR3 DNA reads TGTGCTCTTGGGACTACTTCCTATTCATACTGGGGGATACGCTGGAGTGGGGGCGATAAACTCTTCTTT. This sequence encodes CALGTTSYSYWGIRWSGGDKLFF.

The rearrangement links TRDV2 to TRDJ1, with 8 bases matching TRDD3. Germline V lookup: CDR1 GEAIGNYY, CDR2 EKD. CDR3 size: 18 residues. J was trimmed by 1 base and V by 0 bases; bases with no gene match: 12. The CDR3 DNA sequence: TGTGCCTGTGACACCGTGGATAGGTCTGGGGGAGGCACCGATAAACTCATCTTT. Protein: CACDTVDRSGGGTDKLIF.